This entry lists 24 T cell receptor beta chains sequenced from one sample in a study of early stage breast cancer tumors. The method was immunoSEQ multiplex PCR; TCRdb's version includes in-frame clones alone and lacks a portion of them. The sample shows 9,000 to 10,000 clones, 60% to 65% of them seen only once. The sequenced material came from breast tumor tissue. Receptor source: a person between 55 and 70 years old with breast cancer.

This chain uses TRBV15 with TRBJ2-4, with 11 bases identical to TRBD2. Germline V lookup: CDR1 LNHNV, CDR2 YYDKDF (reference sequence). V lost 5 bases, J lost 16 bases, and 10 bases stayed unmatched. This CDR3 is 13 amino acids long. Written as DNA, the CDR3 is TGTGCCACCAGCCCTCGACTAGCGGGGAGATCTTACTTC. It yields the protein CATSPRLAGRSYF.

This clone was observed a few times. CDR3 region: CASSLSPPESSGNTIYF. The CDR3 region has the DNA TGTGCCAGCAGCCTTTCCCCGCCCGAGAGCTCTGGAAACACCATATATTTT. V gene TRBV9 combines with J gene TRBJ1-3; D gene ambiguous. Between the trimmed V and J ends, which lost 4 bases and 0 bases, there was a span of 17 bases. CDR3 size: 17 residues. Germline V CDR1 and CDR2: SGDLS, YYNGEE.

About this clone: Its ends do not fully match the called genes, so a read error is possible. V and J are TRBV6-1 and TRBJ2-7; 12 nucleotides align to TRBD1. The CDR3 is 14 amino acids. The germline V gene has CDR1 MNHNS and CDR2 SASEGT. The DNA of the CDR3 is TGTGCCATCAGTCCCGGGACAGGGGGCTGGGAGCAGTACTTC. Its protein is CAISPGTGGWEQYF.

The V call is TRBV7-2, the J call TRBJ2-3; D may be TRBD2 (6 bases). The CDR3 has 15 amino acids. Germline CDR1 and CDR2: SGHTA and FQGNSA. V was cut by 5 bases and J by 5 bases, with 17 bases left in between. The CDR3 here is CASSNLRRARDTQYF. The DNA of the CDR3 is TGTGCCAGCAGCAACCTTAGGAGGGCCAGAGATACGCAGTATTTT.

V gene TRBV7-8 combines with J gene TRBJ1-5; TRBD1 agrees at 7 bases. The CDR3 totals 14 residues. Germline trimming cut 5 bases from V and 6 bases from J; bases unmatched to any gene: 7. In germline, CDR1 is SGHVS, CDR2 FQNEAQ. CDR3 nucleotide sequence: TGTGCCAGCAGCACCGTTACAGGGGCTCAGCCCCAGCATTTT. Protein sequence: CASSTVTGAQPQHF.

In this sample, this clone turned up a few times. CDR3 in amino acids: CASSPGSGAYEQYF. The CDR3 DNA reads as TGTGCCAGCAGCCCCGGTAGCGGCGCCTACGAGCAGTACTTC. The chain employs TRBV9 and TRBJ2-7; tentatively, D is TRBD2 (6 bases). The CDR3 runs 14 residues. Germline V CDR1 and CDR2: SGDLS, YYNGEE. V lost 4 bases and J 2 bases, leaving 13 bases between the germline ends.

The rearrangement links TRBV21-1 to TRBJ1-2; the table calls TRBD1, which could not be checked here. TRBV21-1 is deemed a pseudogene. This CDR3 comprises 14 residues. This CDR3 is CASSKADRNYGYTF. The CDR3 DNA follows: TGTGCCAGCAGCAAAGCAGACAGGAACTATGGCTACACCTTC.

This clone was counted a few times. V usage is TRBV5-1 and J usage is TRBJ1-1, with 7 nucleotides matching TRBD1. The CDR3 runs to 14 residues. After removal of 1 base from V and 4 bases from J, the junction contained 4 bases not matched to a gene. The germline V gene has CDR1 SGHRS and CDR2 YFSETQ. The CDR3 DNA reads as TGCGCCAGCAGCTTGAATCAGGGGGTCACTGAAGCTTTCTTT. It yields the protein CASSLNQGVTEAFF.

The chain recombines TRBV7-8 with TRBJ2-5; D not certain. V lost 4 bases, J lost 5 bases, and 8 bases lay in between. Germline-derived CDR1 and CDR2 are SGHVS and FQNEAQ. The CDR3 loop spans 12 amino acids. CDR3: CASSSVGETQYF. In DNA form, the CDR3 reads TGTGCCAGCAGCTCAGTGGGGGAGACCCAGTACTTC.

The chain recombines TRBV27 with TRBJ2-7; a possible D gene is TRBD2 (6 bases). V lost 2 bases and J 5 bases, leaving 13 bases between the germline ends. Germline V lookup: CDR1 MNHEY, CDR2 SMNVEV (reference sequence). CDR3 length equals 14 residues. As DNA, the CDR3 is TGTGCCAGCAGTTTAATCGGGAGTTTCAACGAGCAGTACTTC. This sequence encodes CASSLIGSFNEQYF.

The V gene is TRBV7-9, the J gene TRBJ2-3, with D possibly TRBD2 on 5 matching bases. CDR3 length: 16 amino acids. Germline V gene sequence: CDR1 SEHNR, CDR2 FQNEAQ (reference sequence). Between the trimmed V and J ends, which lost 8 bases and 3 bases, there was a span of 21 bases. CDR3 coding DNA: TGTGCCAGCGCGGGCCTCCGGGGAATTCTTACAGATACGCAGTATTTT. It is translated as CASAGLRGILTDTQYF.

This clone was seen just once. The J gene is TRBJ1-2, the V gene TRBV19; TRBD1 might be the D (5 bases). Germline V lookup: CDR1 LNHDA, CDR2 SQIVND (reference sequence). Trimming cost V 2 bases and J 14 bases, with 18 bases left between them. The CDR3 runs 13 residues. CDR3: CASSISGTGSVTF. CDR3 nucleotide sequence: TGTGCCAGTAGTATATCCGGGACGGGGAGTGTAACCTTC.

The chain combines TRBV4-1 with TRBJ1-1; D call uncertain. CDR1 MGHRA and CDR2 YSYEKL come from the germline V gene. The CDR3 runs to 16 residues. Trimming removed 0 bases at V and 1 base at J, with 12 bases between. CDR3 in DNA: TGCGCCAGCAGCCAAGAAGGTCTGGGTCGGAACACTGAAGCTTTCTTT. Translating gives CASSQEGLGRNTEAFF.

V gene TRBV19 combines with J gene TRBJ2-3; TRBD2 matches 7 bases. Looked up from germline, CDR1 is LNHDA and CDR2 is SQIVND (reference sequence). Germline trimming cut 8 bases from V and 2 bases from J; bases unmatched to any gene: 10. This CDR3 comprises 15 residues. CDR3 amino acids: CASLGKAGNTDTQYF. CDR3 DNA sequence: TGTGCCAGTCTAGGTAAAGCGGGGAACACAGATACGCAGTATTTT.

V and J are TRBV29-1 and TRBJ1-5; 7 positions match TRBD1. The CDR3 consists of 15 residues. In germline, CDR1 is SQVTM, CDR2 ANQGSEA. Germline trimming cut 1 base from V and 5 bases from J; bases unmatched to any gene: 8. CDR3 nucleotides: TGCAGCGTTGAAGTCCACAGGGGAGGTTATCAGCCCCAGCATTTT. Its protein is CSVEVHRGGYQPQHF.

The chain joins TRBV7-3 to TRBJ2-1; no clear D. The CDR3 is 16 amino acids. CDR1 and CDR2 from the germline V gene are SGHTA and FQGTGA. V dropped 2 bases and J dropped 0 bases, with 11 bases sitting between them. The CDR3 sequence: CASSLRYPSSYNEQFF. In DNA, the CDR3 is TGTGCCAGCAGCTTACGGTACCCTAGCTCCTACAATGAGCAGTTCTTC.

This clone is termed medium-sized. One end of the junction is discordant with germline, which a read error may explain. The chain couples TRBV7-2 to TRBJ2-7; D could derive from TRBD1 or TRBD2 (5 bases each). The CDR3 has 14 amino acids. CDR1 SGHTA and CDR2 FQGNSA come from the germline V gene. DNA for the CDR3: TGTGCCAGCAGCCTAGCTACAGGAGACTACGAGCAGTACTTC. It is translated as CASSLATGDYEQYF.

This chain uses TRBV10-1 with TRBJ2-2; 8 nucleotides align to TRBD2. The CDR3 runs to 16 residues. V gave up 6 bases and J gave up 3 bases; unmatched junction bases: 9. Germline lookup yields CDR1 WNHNN and CDR2 SYGVQD (reference sequence). CDR3 protein: CASSPSREAHTGELFF. CDR3 DNA: TGCGCCAGCAGCCCCTCGCGGGAGGCTCACACCGGGGAGCTGTTTTTT.

This clone was seen more than once but under ten times. The V and J genes are TRBV7-9 and TRBJ1-1; D gene ambiguous. This CDR3 spans 15 amino acids. CDR1 and CDR2 (germline): SEHNR, FQNEAQ (reference sequence). Trimming pared 1 base from V and 3 bases from J, leaving 12 bases between. The CDR3 DNA reads TGTGCCAGCAGCTTAGTTTCAAGCTGGTACACTGAAGCTTTCTTT. Residues: CASSLVSSWYTEAFF.

V gene TRBV4-1 combines with J gene TRBJ2-7, with 9 bases matching TRBD2. Germline CDR1 is MGHRA and CDR2 is YSYEKL. Trimming cost V 0 bases and J 5 bases; bases outside gene matches: 5. The CDR3 totals 15 residues. The DNA for the CDR3 is TGCGCCAGCAGCCAAGAGCTAGCGGGAAACCACGAGCAGTACTTC. Translated, it gives CASSQELAGNHEQYF.

The rearrangement uses TRBV7-9 and TRBJ1-2; a weak D match, TRBD1 (5 bases). The CDR3 loop spans 14 amino acids. Germline loops: CDR1 SEHNR, CDR2 FQNEAQ (reference sequence). With 0 bases removed from V and 4 bases from J, the gap between germline ends came to 9 bases. CDR3 in DNA: TGTGCCAGCAGCTTAGCTGGGGCCGGCTATGGCTACACCTTC. Amino acid sequence: CASSLAGAGYGYTF. Together with reference TRBV7-9 and TRBJ1-2, the CDR3 gives the full variable domain: DTGVSQNPRHKITKRGQNVTFRCDPISEHNRLYWYRQTLGQGPEFLTYFQNEAQLEKSRLLSDRFSAERPKGSFSTLEIQRTEQGDSAMYLCASSLAGAGYGYTFGSGTRLTVV.

The V and J genes are TRBV10-3 and TRBJ2-1; D possibly corresponds to TRBD2 (7 bases). Germline V gives CDR1 ENHRY, CDR2 SYGVKD. V lost 4 bases, J lost 6 bases, and 13 bases lay in between. CDR3 length equals 14 residues. DNA of the CDR3: TGTGCCATCAGTGTCCAGGGAGGGGGCAATGAGCAGTTCTTC. Translating it yields CAISVQGGGNEQFF.

This chain joins TRBV6-1 and TRBJ2-3; TRBD1 matches at 10 bases. The V gene end was trimmed by 3 bases and the J gene end by 4 bases; junction bases not matched to a gene: 7. Germline V gene data show CDR1 as MNHNS and CDR2 as SASEGT. CDR3 length equals 16 residues. CDR3 protein: CASSDTSGTGADTQYF. The CDR3 nucleotides are TGTGCCAGCAGTGACACATCCGGGACAGGGGCAGATACGCAGTATTTT.

In its sample, this clone is large. This chain uses TRBV19 with TRBJ2-3; 8 bases align to TRBD1. Germline lookup yields CDR1 LNHDA and CDR2 SQIVND (reference sequence). V trimming: 7 bases; J trimming: 3 bases; junction bases outside the gene matches: 6. The CDR3 length is 14 residues. This chain's CDR3 is CASNPGGETDTQYF. The CDR3 DNA sequence: TGTGCCAGTAACCCAGGGGGCGAGACAGATACGCAGTATTTT.